The 5 T cell receptor beta chains in this list originate from one sample, sequenced in a study of T cell repertoires in cytomegalovirus infection. TCRdb re-analysed the reads in MiXCR, keeping a single row per CDR3 protein. The table has over 150,000 distinct CDR3 sequences, roughly 15% seen once. Specimen: CD8+ T cells from PBMCs. The receptors were sampled from a human donor in good health (CMV status not recorded). Some clones in this sample may be carry-over from other donors' samples.

V usage is TRBV12-3 or TRBV12-4 and J usage is TRBJ1-5, with D maybe TRBD1 (6 bases). Deletions cut 5 bases from V and 4 bases from J, with 15 bases between. This CDR3 comprises 15 residues. This chain's CDR3 is CASSPTGWENQPQHF. CDR3 nucleotide sequence: TGTGCCAGCAGTCCAACAGGGTGGGAAAATCAGCCCCAGCATTTT.

This clonotype has just a few counts. The chain couples TRBV7-9 to TRBJ1-4; tentatively, D is TRBD1 (5 bases). This CDR3 has 17 amino acids. The V gene lost 4 bases and the J gene lost 3 bases, with 18 bases spanning the gap. Germline values: CDR1 SEHNR, CDR2 FQNEAQ (reference sequence). This CDR3 is CASSSPPSGASNEKLFF. Here the CDR3 DNA reads TGTGCCAGCAGCTCCCCCCCTTCCGGGGCCTCTAATGAAAAACTGTTTTTT.

This clonotype occurred a few times. CDR3 sequence reads: CASSPHGEGPYSNQPQHF. CDR3 in DNA: TGTGCCAGCAGCCCCCACGGGGAGGGCCCTTATAGCAATCAGCCCCAGCATTTT. The chain uses TRBV7-9 and TRBJ1-5; the D is unclear. The CDR3 is 18 residues long. V was cut by 5 bases and J by 0 bases, with 20 bases left in between. CDR1 is SEHNR and CDR2 is FQNEAQ in the germline V gene (reference sequence).

The sample holds a few counts of this clonotype. The chain employs TRBV12-3 or TRBV12-4 and TRBJ2-7; 7 bases are shared with TRBD2. V shed 5 bases and J 3 bases; nucleotides not matched to a gene: 13. This CDR3 is built from 16 residues. This CDR3 is CASSLGPGGLNYEQYF. CDR3 in DNA: TGTGCCAGCAGTCTAGGGCCGGGGGGACTTAACTACGAGCAGTACTTC.

The table lists this clonotype with a few counts. V gene TRBV7-9 combines with J gene TRBJ1-5; tentatively, D is TRBD1 (5 bases). V shed 4 bases and J shed 6 bases, with 16 bases lying between them. The CDR3 is 15 residues long. Germline loops: CDR1 SEHNR, CDR2 FQNEAQ (reference sequence). This CDR3 reads CASSSSRQGVQPQHF. Written as DNA, the CDR3 is TGTGCCAGCAGCTCCTCCAGGCAGGGCGTTCAGCCCCAGCATTTT.